This T cell receptor beta chain stems from a study of T-cell reconstitution after alpha-beta-depleted transplantation in children. Study observations and caveats: T-cell numbers and diversity, one year after transplant, stemmed largely from T cells that were newly produced.

Unique molecular identifiers were incorporated during preparation of the TCRbeta library. TCRdb redid the calling of the PCR reads with MiXCR, one entry per CDR3 protein. The table lists fewer than 750,000 distinct CDR3 sequences, 25% to 30% of them singletons. In its sample, this clonotype was seen a few times. No antigen is known for it. The germline V and J ends were trimmed by 5 bases and 2 bases, with 17 bases remaining between them. The CDR3 runs to 16 residues. The starting material was PBMCs, obtained before TCRalphabeta/CD19-depleted stem cell transplant. This chain joins TRBV12-3 or TRBV12-4 and TRBJ2-3; D may be TRBD2 (6 bases). This clonotype originated in a boy under two years old with Wiskott-Aldrich syndrome, due to receive a stem cell transplant. CDR3 in DNA: TGTGCCAGCAGTAATCGACTAGTCCCACTCACAGATACGCAGTATTTT. This gives the protein CASSNRLVPLTDTQYF.